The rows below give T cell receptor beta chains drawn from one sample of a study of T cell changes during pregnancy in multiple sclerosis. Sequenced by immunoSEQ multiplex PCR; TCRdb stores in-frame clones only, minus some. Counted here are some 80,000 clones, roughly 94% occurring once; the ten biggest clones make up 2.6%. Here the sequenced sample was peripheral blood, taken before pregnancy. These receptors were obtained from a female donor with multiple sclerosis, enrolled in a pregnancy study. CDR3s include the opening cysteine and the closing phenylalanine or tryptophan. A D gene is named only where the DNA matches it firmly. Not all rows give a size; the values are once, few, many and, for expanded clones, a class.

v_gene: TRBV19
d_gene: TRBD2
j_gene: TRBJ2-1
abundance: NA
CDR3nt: TGTGCCAGTAGTATGGGCGGGAGGGCCCTACGGAATGAGCAGTTCTTC
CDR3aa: CASSMGGRALRNEQFF

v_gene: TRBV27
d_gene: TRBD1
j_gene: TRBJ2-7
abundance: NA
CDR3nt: TGTGCCAGCAGTTTAGACAGGGGGACCTACGAGCAGTACTTC
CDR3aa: CASSLDRGTYEQYF

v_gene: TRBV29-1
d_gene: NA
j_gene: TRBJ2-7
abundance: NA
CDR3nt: TGCAGCGTTGATTGGTCAGGTTCCGAGCAGTACTTC
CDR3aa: CSVDWSGSEQYF

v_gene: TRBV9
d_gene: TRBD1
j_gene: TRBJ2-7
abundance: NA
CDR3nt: TGTGCCAGCAGCGTAGTTGGGACAGGGGTCTCCGAGCAGTACTTC
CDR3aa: CASSVVGTGVSEQYF

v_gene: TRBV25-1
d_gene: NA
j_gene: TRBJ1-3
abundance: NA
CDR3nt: TGTGCCAGCAGTCAGGGGAGTAACCCTGGAAACACCATATATTTT
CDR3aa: CASSQGSNPGNTIYF

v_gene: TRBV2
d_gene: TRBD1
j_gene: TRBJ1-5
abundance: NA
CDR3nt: TGTGCCAGCACCGAACGTCCGGGACAGACTAATCAGCCCCAGCATTTT
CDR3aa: CASTERPGQTNQPQHF

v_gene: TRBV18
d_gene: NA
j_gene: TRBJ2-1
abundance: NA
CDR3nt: TGTGCCAGCTCACGCGGGACGTCGAACTACTACAATGAGCAGTTCTTC
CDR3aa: CASSRGTSNYYNEQFF

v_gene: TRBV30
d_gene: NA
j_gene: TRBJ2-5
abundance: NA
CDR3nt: TGTGCCTGGAGTATGGGGAGGCGGCAAGAGACCCAGTACTTC
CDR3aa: CAWSMGRRQETQYF

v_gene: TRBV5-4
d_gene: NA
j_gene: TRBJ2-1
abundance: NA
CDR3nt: TGTGCCAGCAGTCGGAGCGGGACATACAATGAGCAGTTCTTC
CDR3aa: CASSRSGTYNEQFF

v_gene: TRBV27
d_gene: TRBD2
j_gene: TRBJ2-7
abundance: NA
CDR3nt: TGTGCCAGCAGTTTCCTAGCGGGCCCGCCGACCTACGAGCAGTACTTC
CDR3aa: CASSFLAGPPTYEQYF

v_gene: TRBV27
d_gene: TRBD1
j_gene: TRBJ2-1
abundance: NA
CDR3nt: TGTGCCAGCAGTTTATTCTACAAGACAGGGAGCTTCTACAATGAGCAGTTCTTC
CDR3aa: CASSLFYKTGSFYNEQFF

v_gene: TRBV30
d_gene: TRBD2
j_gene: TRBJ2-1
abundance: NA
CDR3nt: TGTGCCTGGCTAGCGGGAGCTAGTGAGCAGTTCTTC
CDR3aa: CAWLAGASEQFF

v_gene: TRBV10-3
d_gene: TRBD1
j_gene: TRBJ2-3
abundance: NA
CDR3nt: TGTGCCATCAGTGATCCGGGACAGCCAGTCCTTTCAGATACGCAGTATTTT
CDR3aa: CAISDPGQPVLSDTQYF

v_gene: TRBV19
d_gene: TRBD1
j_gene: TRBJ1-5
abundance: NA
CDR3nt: TGTGCCAGTAGTTTTCGCCGGGACAGGATATCGCCCCAGCATTTT
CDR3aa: CASSFRRDRISPQHF

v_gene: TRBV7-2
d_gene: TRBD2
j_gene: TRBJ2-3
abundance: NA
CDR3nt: TGTGCCAGCAGCACGAGCGGGAGGGCAGATACGCAGTATTTT
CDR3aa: CASSTSGRADTQYF

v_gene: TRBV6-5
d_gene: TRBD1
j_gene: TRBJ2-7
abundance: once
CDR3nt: TGTGCCAGCAGTTATAGGGACAGGTACGAGCAGTACTTC
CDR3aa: CASSYRDRYEQYF

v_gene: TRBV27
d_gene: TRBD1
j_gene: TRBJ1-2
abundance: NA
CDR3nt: TGTGCCAGCAGTTTGAGTTGGGGGGACAGGGGTAACTATGGCTACACCTTC
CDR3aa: CASSLSWGDRGNYGYTF

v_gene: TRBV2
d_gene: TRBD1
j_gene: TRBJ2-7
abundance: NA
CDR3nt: TGTGCCATTAGACAGGGGGCGATCTACGAGCAGTACTTC
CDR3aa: CAIRQGAIYEQYF

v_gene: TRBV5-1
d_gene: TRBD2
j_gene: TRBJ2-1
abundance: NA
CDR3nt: TGCGCCAGCAGCCACAGGACTACCACTAGCGGGAGGTCAAGCTACAATGAGCAGTTCTTC
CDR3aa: CASSHRTTTSGRSSYNEQFF

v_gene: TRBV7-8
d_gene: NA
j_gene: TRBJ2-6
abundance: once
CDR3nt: TGTGCCAGCAGGTCGGGACACATCTCTGGGGCCAACGTCCTGACTTTC
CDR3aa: CASRSGHISGANVLTF

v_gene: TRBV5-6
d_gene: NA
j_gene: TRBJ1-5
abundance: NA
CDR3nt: TGTGCCAGCAGCTTGGGACAGTACAGTAGCAATCAGCCCCAGCATTTT
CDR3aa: CASSLGQYSSNQPQHF

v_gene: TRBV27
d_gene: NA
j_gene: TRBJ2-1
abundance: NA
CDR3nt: TGTGCCAGCAGCCGAACGCGGGGAACCTACAATGAGCAGTTCTTC
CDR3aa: CASSRTRGTYNEQFF

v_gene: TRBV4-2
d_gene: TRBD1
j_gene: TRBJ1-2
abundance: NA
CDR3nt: TGTGCCAGCAGCCAAGCGGACAGGGGAGTGGTAGGCTACACCTTC
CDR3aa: CASSQADRGVVGYTF

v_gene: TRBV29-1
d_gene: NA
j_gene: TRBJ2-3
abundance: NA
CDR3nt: TGCAGCGTTCATTCGGCAGATACGCAGTATTTT
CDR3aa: CSVHSADTQYF

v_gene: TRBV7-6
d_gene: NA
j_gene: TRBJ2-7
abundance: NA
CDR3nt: TGTGCCAGCAGTCAACTTGACGGCGGTATCGTCGAGCAGTACTTC
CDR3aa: CASSQLDGGIVEQYF

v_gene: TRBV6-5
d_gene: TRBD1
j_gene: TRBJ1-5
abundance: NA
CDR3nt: TGTGCCAGCAGTCCTGGACAGGGGGCGACCCAGCATTTT
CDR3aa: CASSPGQGATQHF

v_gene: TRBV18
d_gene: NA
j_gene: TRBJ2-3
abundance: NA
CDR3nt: TGTGCCAGCTCACCACTAAACGGGAGTGGGGCAGATACGCAGTATTTT
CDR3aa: CASSPLNGSGADTQYF

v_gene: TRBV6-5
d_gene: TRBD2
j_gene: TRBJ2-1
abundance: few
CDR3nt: TGTGCCAGCCGGGGAGGGTCAGAGAATGAGCAGTTCTTC
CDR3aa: CASRGGSENEQFF

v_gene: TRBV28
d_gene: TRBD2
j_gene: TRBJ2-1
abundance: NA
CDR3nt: TGTGCCAGCAGTTTAGGGACTAGCTCTGTGGGTGAGCAGTTCTTC
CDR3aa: CASSLGTSSVGEQFF

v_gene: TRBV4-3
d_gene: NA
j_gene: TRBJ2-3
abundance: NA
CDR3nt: TGCGCCAGCAGCCAAGCTGGAGCGGATACGCAGTATTTT
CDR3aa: CASSQAGADTQYF

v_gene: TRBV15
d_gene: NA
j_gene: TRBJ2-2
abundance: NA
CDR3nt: TGTGCCACCAGCAGAGTCTCTAACACCGGGGAGCTGTTTTTT
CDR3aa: CATSRVSNTGELFF

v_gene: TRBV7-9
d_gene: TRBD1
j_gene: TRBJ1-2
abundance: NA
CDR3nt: TGTGCCAGCAGCCCCGGACCGGGGACAGGGGACTATGGCTACACCTTC
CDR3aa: CASSPGPGTGDYGYTF

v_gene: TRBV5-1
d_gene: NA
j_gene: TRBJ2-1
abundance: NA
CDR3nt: TGCGCCAGCAGCTCCCAAGCGAATGAGCAGTTCTTC
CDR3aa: CASSSQANEQFF

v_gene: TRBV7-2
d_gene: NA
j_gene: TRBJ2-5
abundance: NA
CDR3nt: TGTGCCAGCAGCTTAGATTTGGGGGCAGAGACCCAGTACTTC
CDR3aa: CASSLDLGAETQYF

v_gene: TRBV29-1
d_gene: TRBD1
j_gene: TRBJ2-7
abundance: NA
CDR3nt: TGCAGCGCCACCACCGGGACAGGGGATGTCTACGAGCAGTACTTC
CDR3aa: CSATTGTGDVYEQYF

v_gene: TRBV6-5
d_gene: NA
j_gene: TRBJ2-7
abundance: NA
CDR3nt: TGTGCCAGCAGTCCCCAGAGCGGTCCCTCCTACGAGCAGTACTTC
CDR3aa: CASSPQSGPSYEQYF

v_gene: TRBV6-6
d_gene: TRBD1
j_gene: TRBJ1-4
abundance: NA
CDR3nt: TGTGCCAGCAGTTTATCCAGGGGGCCTAATGAAAAACTGTTTTTT
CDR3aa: CASSLSRGPNEKLFF

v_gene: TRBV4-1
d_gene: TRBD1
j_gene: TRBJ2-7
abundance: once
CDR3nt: TGCGCCAGCAGCCAGCCTGGACAGGGCTCCTACGAGCAGTACTTC
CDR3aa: CASSQPGQGSYEQYF

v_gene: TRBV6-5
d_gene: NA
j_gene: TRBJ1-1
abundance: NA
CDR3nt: TGTGCCAGCAGTTACCAAGACAAGAACACTGAAGCTTTCTTT
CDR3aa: CASSYQDKNTEAFF

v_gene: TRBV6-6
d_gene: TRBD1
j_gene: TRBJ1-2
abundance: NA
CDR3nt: TGTGCCAGCAGTTACGAAACCGGGACAGGGAACTATGGCTACACCTTC
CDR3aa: CASSYETGTGNYGYTF

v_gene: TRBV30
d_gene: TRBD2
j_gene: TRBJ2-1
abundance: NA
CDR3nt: TGTGCCTGGAGTGTGAAGACTAGCGGGAGCAATGAGCAGTTCTTC
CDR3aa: CAWSVKTSGSNEQFF

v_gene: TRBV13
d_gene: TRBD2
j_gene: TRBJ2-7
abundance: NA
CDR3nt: TGTGCCAGCAGCTCCACGACTAGCGGGACCTACGAGCAGTACTTC
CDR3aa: CASSSTTSGTYEQYF

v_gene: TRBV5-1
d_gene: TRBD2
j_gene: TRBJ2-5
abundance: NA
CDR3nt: TGCGCCAGCAGCGGCGGGACTAGCGGGAGTCAAGAGACCCAGTACTTC
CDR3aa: CASSGGTSGSQETQYF

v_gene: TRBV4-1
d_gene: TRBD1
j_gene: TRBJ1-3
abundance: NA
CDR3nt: TGCGCCAGCAGCCAACGGACAGGAGGAAACACCATATATTTT
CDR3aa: CASSQRTGGNTIYF

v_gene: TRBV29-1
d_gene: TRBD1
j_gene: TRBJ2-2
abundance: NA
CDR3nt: TGCAGCGTCGGGACAGCTCTGGCCGGGGAGCTGTTTTTT
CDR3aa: CSVGTALAGELFF

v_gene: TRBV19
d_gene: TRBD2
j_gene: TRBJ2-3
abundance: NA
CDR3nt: TGTGCCAGTACCTCGGGACTAGCGGGAGTTGATACGCAGTATTTT
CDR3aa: CASTSGLAGVDTQYF

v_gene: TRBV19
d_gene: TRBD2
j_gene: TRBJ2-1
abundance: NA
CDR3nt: TGTGCCAGTAGTAGCTTACTAGCGGGGGGATACAATGAGCAGTTCTTC
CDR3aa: CASSSLLAGGYNEQFF

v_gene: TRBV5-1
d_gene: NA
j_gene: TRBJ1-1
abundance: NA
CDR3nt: TGCGCCAGCAGCTTGGACTGGACTGGCGATGAAGCTTTCTTT
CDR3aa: CASSLDWTGDEAFF

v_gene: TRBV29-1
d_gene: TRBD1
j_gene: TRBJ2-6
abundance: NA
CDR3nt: TGCAGCGTTGAAACAAGGGACAGGGGAGATTCGGGGGCCAACGTCCTGACTTTC
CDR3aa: CSVETRDRGDSGANVLTF

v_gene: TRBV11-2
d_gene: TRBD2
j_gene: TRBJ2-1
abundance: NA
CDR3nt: TGTGCCAGCAGTTCGACTAGCGGGAGGTCCTACAATGAGCAGTTCTTC
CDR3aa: CASSSTSGRSYNEQFF

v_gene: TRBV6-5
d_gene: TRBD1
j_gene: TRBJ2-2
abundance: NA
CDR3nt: TGTGCCAGCAGTTACGCGACAGGGAGCCCCACCGGGGAGCTGTTTTTT
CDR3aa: CASSYATGSPTGELFF

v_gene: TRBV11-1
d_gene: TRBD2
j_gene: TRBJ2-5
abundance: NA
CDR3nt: TGTGCCAGCAGCCGACTAGCGGGAGTCCCCTCGCAAGAGACCCAGTACTTC
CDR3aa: CASSRLAGVPSQETQYF